These 8 T cell receptor beta chains were sequenced from one sample in a study of CD8+ T cells in alopecia areata. RNA extraction and reverse transcription yielded cDNA as sequencing template. Repertoires were generated with immunoSEQ multiplex PCR, while TCRdb's copy carries only in-frame clones and drops some. The repertoire consists of about 200,000 clones, with 35% to 45% occurring once and the leading ten covering 0.48%. Treatment of the sample: oral pan-JAK inhibitor, 5-10 mg twice daily. Material: CD4+ T cells sorted from blood, obtained at approximately week 34, from a patient treated with tofacitinib. The receptors here all came from a human donor with alopecia areata.

The chain combines TRBV25-1 with TRBJ2-2; D is uncertain. The length of the CDR3 is 13 residues. V was clipped by 4 bases and J by 0 bases, with 3 bases between them. CDR1 is MGHDK, CDR2 SYGVNS, per germline. This CDR3 is CASSAANTGELFF. CDR3 coding DNA: TGTGCCAGCAGTGCCGCGAACACCGGGGAGCTGTTTTTT.

This clone was observed at least ten times. This chain connects TRBV5-1 to TRBJ2-1, with TRBD1 identical over 9 bases. Per the germline V gene, CDR1 is SGHRS and CDR2 is YFSETQ. With 2 bases clipped from V and 16 bases from J, the junction kept 7 bases outside the gene matches. The CDR3 loop spans 12 amino acids. Written as DNA, the CDR3 is TGCGCCAGCAGCTTCGACCGGGACAGGGACTTCTTC. As protein: CASSFDRDRDFF.

The chain employs TRBV10-2 and TRBJ2-5, with 9 bases matching TRBD1. The CDR3 runs to 15 residues. V gave up 2 bases and J gave up 0 bases; unmatched junction bases: 1. CDR1 WSHSY and CDR2 SAAADI come from the germline V gene. This chain's CDR3 is CASSEDRGYQETQYF. CDR3 coding DNA: TGCGCCAGCAGTGAGGACAGGGGGTACCAAGAGACCCAGTACTTC.

The chain is built from TRBV15 and TRBJ2-7, with D perhaps matching TRBD1 (6 bases). The CDR3 is 15 amino acids. The V end was cut by 1 base, the J end by 6 bases, with 16 bases between. Germline CDR1 is LNHNV and CDR2 is YYDKDF (reference sequence). CDR3 residues: CATSRGGTPRGEQYF. Written as DNA, the CDR3 is TGTGCCACCAGCAGAGGTGGGACACCTCGGGGCGAGCAGTACTTC.

V usage is TRBV6-5 and J usage is TRBJ2-3; 8 bases align to TRBD1. Germline CDR1 reads MNHEY; CDR2 reads SVGAGI. Losses at the gene ends were 0 bases for V and 2 bases for J; bases not matched to a gene: 4. The CDR3 length is 16 residues. CDR3 in DNA: TGTGCCAGCAGTTACTCTACAGGGGGAAACACAGATACGCAGTATTTT. It specifies CASSYSTGGNTDTQYF.

This chain uses TRBV10-3 with TRBJ2-7; D gene uncertain. Germline V gene data show CDR1 as ENHRY and CDR2 as SYGVKD. The CDR3 has 11 residues. V shed 6 bases and J shed 6 bases, with 9 bases lying between them. CDR3 sequence reads: CAIRQDTEQYF. CDR3 DNA: TGTGCCATCAGACAAGACACCGAGCAGTACTTC.

As for this clone: The sample contains more than one DNA sequence encoding this CDR3. The chain joins TRBV6-1 to TRBJ1-2; unclear D gene. Trimming took off 1 base at V and 4 bases at J, with 7 bases between the two ends. Germline V CDR1 and CDR2: MNHNS, SASEGT. The CDR3 totals 13 residues. The CDR3, as DNA: TGTGCCAGCAGTGAAGGTCTAGGCTATGGCTACACCTTC. Translated: CASSEGLGYGYTF.

In this sample, this clone turned up once. The CDR3 region has the DNA TGCGCCAGCAGAGTAGCCACAGATACGCAGTATTTT. Its protein product is CASRVATDTQYF. This chain joins TRBV5-1 and TRBJ2-3; no definite D call. Trimming pared 5 bases from V and 2 bases from J, leaving 6 bases between. Germline V gene lookup returns CDR1 SGHRS and CDR2 YFSETQ. The CDR3 extends over 12 amino acids.